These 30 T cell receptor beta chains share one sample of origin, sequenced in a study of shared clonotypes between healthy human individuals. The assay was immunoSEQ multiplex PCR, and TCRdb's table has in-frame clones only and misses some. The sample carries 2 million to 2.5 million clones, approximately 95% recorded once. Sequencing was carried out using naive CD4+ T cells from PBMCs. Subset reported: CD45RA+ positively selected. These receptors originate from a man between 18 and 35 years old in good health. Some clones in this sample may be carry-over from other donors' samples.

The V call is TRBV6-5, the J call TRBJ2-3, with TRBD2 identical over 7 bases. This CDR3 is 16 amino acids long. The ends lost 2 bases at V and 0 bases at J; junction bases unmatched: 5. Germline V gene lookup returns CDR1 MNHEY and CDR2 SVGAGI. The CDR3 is CASSYQAGTSTDTQYF. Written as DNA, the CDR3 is TGTGCCAGCAGTTACCAAGCGGGAACTAGCACAGATACGCAGTATTTT.

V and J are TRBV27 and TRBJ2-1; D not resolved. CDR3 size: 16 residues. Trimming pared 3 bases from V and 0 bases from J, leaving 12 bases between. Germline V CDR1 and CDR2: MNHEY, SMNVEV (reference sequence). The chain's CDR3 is CASSFLRRSSYNEQFF. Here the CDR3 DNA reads TGTGCCAGCAGTTTCCTCAGACGGAGCTCCTACAATGAGCAGTTCTTC.

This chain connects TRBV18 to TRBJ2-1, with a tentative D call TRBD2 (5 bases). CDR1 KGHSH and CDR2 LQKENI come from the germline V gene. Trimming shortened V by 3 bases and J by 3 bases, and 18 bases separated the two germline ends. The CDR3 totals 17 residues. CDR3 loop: CASSPRRADRFYNEQFF. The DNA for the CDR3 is TGTGCCAGCTCACCCAGACGAGCGGACCGATTCTACAATGAGCAGTTCTTC.

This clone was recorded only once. The CDR3 DNA follows: TGTGCCAGCAGTTACTCGATAGGGATTAGAGAGACCCAGTACTTC. This gives the protein CASSYSIGIRETQYF. V is TRBV6-5 and J is TRBJ2-5; no firm D call. Trimming pared 0 bases from V and 4 bases from J, leaving 12 bases between. CDR3 length: 15 residues. Germline V gives CDR1 MNHEY, CDR2 SVGAGI.

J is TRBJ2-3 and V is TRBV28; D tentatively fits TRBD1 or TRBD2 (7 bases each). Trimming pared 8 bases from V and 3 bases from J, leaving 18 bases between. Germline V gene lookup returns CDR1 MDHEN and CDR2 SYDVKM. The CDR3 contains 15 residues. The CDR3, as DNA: TGTGCCAGCGCCCCAGGGGGGGTAGGGACAGATACGCAGTATTTT. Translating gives CASAPGGVGTDTQYF.

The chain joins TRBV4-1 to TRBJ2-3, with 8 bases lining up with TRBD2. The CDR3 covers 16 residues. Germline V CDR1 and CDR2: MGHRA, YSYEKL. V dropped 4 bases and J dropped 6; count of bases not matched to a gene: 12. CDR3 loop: CASSPLGVAGKDTQYF. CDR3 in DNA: TGCGCCAGCAGCCCCTTAGGGGTAGCGGGAAAGGATACGCAGTATTTT.

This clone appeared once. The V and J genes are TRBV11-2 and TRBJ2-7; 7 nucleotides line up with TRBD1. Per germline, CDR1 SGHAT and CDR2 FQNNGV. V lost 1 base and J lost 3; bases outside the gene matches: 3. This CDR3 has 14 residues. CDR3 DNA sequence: TGTGCCAGCAGCTTAGGACAGGGAAACTACGAGCAGTACTTC. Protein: CASSLGQGNYEQYF.

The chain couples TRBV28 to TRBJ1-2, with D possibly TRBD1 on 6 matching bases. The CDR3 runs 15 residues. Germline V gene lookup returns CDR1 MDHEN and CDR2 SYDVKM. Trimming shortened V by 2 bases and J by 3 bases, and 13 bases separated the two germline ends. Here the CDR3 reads CASSLPGQGDYGYTF. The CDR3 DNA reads TGTGCCAGCAGTTTACCGGGACAAGGGGACTATGGCTACACCTTC.

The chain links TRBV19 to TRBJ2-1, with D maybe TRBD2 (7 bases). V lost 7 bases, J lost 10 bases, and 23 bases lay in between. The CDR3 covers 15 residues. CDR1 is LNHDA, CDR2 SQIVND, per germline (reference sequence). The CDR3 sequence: CASTPGDQRDAEQFF. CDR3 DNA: TGTGCCAGTACTCCAGGGGACCAGCGGGATGCGGAGCAGTTCTTC.

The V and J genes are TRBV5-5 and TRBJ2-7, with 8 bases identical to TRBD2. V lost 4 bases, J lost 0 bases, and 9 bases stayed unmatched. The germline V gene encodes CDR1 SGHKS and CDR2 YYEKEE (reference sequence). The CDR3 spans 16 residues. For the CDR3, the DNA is TGTGCCAGCAGCCTCAGGCGGGGGGTCAGCTCCTACGAGCAGTACTTC. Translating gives CASSLRRGVSSYEQYF. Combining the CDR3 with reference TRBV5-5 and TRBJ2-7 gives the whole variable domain DAGVTQSPTHLIKTRGQQVTLRCSPISGHKSVSWYQQVLGQGPQFIFQYYEKEERGRGNFPDRFSARQFPNYSSELNVNALLLGDSALYLCASSLRRGVSSYEQYFGPGTRLTVT.

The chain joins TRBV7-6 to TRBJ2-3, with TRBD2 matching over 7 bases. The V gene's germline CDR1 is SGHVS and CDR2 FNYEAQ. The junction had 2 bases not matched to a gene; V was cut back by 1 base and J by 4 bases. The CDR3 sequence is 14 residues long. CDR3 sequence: CASSLGLAADTQYF. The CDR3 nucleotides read TGTGCCAGCAGCTTAGGGCTAGCGGCAGATACGCAGTATTTT.

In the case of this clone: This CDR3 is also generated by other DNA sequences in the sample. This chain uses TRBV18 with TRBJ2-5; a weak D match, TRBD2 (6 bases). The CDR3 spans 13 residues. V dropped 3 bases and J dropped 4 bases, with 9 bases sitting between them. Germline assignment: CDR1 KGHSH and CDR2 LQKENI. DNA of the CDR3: TGTGCCAGCTCACCCGTGGGGGGAGAGACCCAGTACTTC. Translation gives CASSPVGGETQYF.

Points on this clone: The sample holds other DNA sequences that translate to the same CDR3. CDR3 in DNA: TGTGCCAGCAGCTTACGGCGCACAGATACGCAGTATTTT. It translates to CASSLRRTDTQYF. The V and J genes are TRBV27 and TRBJ2-3; D is uncertain. The CDR3 has 13 amino acids. CDR1 and CDR2 (germline): MNHEY, SMNVEV (reference sequence). Trimming took 6 bases from V and 1 from J, leaving 8 bases between them.

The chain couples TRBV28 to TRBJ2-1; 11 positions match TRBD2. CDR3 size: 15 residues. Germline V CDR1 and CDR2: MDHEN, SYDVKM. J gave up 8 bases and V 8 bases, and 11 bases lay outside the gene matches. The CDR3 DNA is TGTGCCAGCGGCATATTACTAGCGGGAGTGGATGAGCAGTTCTTC. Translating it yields CASGILLAGVDEQFF.

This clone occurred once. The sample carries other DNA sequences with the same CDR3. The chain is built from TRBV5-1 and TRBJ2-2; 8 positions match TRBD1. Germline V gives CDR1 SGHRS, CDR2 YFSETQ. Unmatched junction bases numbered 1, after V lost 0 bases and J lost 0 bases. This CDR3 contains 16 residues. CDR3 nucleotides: TGCGCCAGCAGCTTGGGACAGGGGACGAACACCGGGGAGCTGTTTTTT. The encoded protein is CASSLGQGTNTGELFF.

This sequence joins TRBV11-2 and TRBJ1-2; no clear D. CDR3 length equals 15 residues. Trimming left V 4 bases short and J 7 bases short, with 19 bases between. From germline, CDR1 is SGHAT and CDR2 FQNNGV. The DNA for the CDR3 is TGTGCCAGCAGCTCCCTCGTTTCCCCCCTTGGTGGCTACACCTTC. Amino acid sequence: CASSSLVSPLGGYTF. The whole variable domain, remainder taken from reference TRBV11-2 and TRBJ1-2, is EAGVAQSPRYKIIEKRQSVAFWCNPISGHATLYWYQQILGQGPKLLIQFQNNGVVDDSQLPKDRFSAERLKGVDSTLKIQPAKLEDSAVYLCASSSLVSPLGGYTFGSGTRLTVV.

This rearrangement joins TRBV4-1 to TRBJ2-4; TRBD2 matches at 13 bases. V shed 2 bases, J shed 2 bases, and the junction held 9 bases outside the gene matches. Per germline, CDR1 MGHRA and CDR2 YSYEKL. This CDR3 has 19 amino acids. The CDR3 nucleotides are TGCGCCAGCAGCCAACCTACTAGCGGGAGGGCCGGGTCCAAAAACATTCAGTACTTC. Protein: CASSQPTSGRAGSKNIQYF.

The CDR3 DNA is TGTGCCTGGGATAAGCCCACAGGGATCGGCTATGGCTACACCTTC. It codes for CAWDKPTGIGYGYTF. The chain recombines TRBV30 with TRBJ1-2, with a weak D call TRBD1 (6 bases). V gave up 5 bases and J gave up 4 bases, with 20 bases separating them. The CDR3 extends over 15 amino acids. Germline V gene lookup returns CDR1 GTSNPN and CDR2 SVGIG (reference sequence).

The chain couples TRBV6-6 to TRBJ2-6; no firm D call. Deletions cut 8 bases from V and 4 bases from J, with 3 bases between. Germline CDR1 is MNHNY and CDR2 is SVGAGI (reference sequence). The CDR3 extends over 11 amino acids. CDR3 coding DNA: TGTGCCAGCTCCGGGGCCAACGTCCTGACTTTC. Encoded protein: CASSGANVLTF.

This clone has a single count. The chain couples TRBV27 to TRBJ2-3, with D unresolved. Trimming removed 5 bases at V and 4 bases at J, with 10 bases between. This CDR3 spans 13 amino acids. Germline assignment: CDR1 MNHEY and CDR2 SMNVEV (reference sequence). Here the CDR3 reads CASSPDTPDTQYF. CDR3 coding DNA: TGTGCCAGCAGTCCCGACACTCCAGATACGCAGTATTTT.

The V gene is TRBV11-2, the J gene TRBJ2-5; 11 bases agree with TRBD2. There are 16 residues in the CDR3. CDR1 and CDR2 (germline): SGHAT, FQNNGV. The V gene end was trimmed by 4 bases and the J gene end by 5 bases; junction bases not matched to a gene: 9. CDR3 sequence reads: CASSSLRLAGLETQYF. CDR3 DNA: TGTGCCAGCAGCTCACTGAGACTAGCGGGACTGGAGACCCAGTACTTC.

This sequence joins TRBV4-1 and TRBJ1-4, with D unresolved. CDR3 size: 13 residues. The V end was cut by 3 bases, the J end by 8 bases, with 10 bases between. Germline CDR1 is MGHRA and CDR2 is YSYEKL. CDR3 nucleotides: TGCGCCAGCAGCCAGGCCGGGGAGGAAAAACTGTTTTTT. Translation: CASSQAGEEKLFF.

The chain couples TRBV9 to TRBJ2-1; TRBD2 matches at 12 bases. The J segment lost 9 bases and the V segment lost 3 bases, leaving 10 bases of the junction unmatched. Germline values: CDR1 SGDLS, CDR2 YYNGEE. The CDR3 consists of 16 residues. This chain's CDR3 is CASSARLAGVRGEQFF. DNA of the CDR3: TGTGCCAGCAGCGCGCGACTAGCGGGAGTACGAGGTGAGCAGTTCTTC.

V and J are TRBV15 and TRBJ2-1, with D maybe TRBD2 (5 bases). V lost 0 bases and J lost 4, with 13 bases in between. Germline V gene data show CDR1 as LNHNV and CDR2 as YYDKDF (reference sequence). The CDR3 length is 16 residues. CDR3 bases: TGTGCCACCAGCAGAGATCGGCTAGCATCGTACAATGAGCAGTTCTTC. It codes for CATSRDRLASYNEQFF.

The CDR3 here is CASSLAKTSGRVEQFF. CDR3 in DNA: TGTGCCAGCAGCTTAGCGAAGACTAGCGGGAGGGTTGAGCAGTTCTTC. The rearrangement joins TRBV7-9 to TRBJ2-1; 14 bases line up with TRBD2. Looked up from germline, CDR1 is SEHNR and CDR2 is FQNEAQ (reference sequence). This CDR3 has 16 residues. Trimming removed 0 bases from V and 9 bases from J; junction bases left unmatched: 4.

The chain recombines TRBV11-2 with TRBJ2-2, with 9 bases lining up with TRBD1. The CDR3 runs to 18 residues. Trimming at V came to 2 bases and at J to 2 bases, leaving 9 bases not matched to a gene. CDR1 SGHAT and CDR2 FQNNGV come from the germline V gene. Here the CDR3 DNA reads TGTGCCAGCAGCTTAAGGACAGGGGAAGTTAAAAACACCGGGGAGCTGTTTTTT. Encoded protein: CASSLRTGEVKNTGELFF.

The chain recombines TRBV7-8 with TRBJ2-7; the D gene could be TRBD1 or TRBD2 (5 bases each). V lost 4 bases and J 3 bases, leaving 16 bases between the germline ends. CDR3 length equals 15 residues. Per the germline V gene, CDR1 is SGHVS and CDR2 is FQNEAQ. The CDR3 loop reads CASSSRDARLYEQYF. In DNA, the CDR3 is TGTGCCAGCAGCTCCCGGGACGCTCGCCTCTACGAGCAGTACTTC.

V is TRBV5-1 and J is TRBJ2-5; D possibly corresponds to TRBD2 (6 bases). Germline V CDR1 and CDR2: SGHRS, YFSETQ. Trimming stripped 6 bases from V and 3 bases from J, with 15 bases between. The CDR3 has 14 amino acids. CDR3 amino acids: CASKAGTHEETQYF. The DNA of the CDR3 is TGCGCCAGCAAAGCCGGGACTCACGAAGAGACCCAGTACTTC.

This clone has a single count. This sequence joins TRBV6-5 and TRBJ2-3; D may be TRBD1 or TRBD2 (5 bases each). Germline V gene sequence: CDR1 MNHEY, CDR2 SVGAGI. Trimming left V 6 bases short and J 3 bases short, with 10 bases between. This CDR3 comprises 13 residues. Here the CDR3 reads CASRVGTTDTQYF. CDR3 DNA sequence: TGTGCCAGCAGGGTTGGGACGACAGATACGCAGTATTTT.

In nucleotides, the CDR3 is TGTGCCAGCACCCCGGAGGGAACGGGTAACTATGGCTACACCTTC. Its translation: CASTPEGTGNYGYTF. The chain links TRBV7-2 to TRBJ1-2, with no clear D. Between the trimmed V and J ends, which lost 7 bases and 1 base, there was a span of 16 bases. The V gene's germline CDR1 is SGHTA and CDR2 FQGNSA. This CDR3 comprises 15 residues.